The clone carrying this T cell receptor (beta chain) was seen ten or more times. Its antigen is unknown. The CDR3 runs 16 residues. V was pared by 0 bases and J by 11 bases, with 17 bases between. From germline, CDR1 is LGHNA and CDR2 YNFKEQ. The data derive from a study of CD8 T cells in ankylosing spondylitis. Study observations and caveats: As reported, disease-linked clones showed significant enrichment in matched ankylosing spondylitis synovial fluid. Made up of under ten highly homologous variants, a TCR beta motif appeared characteristic of ankylosing spondylitis blood. Earlier authors reported some of these motif variants in reactive arthritis synovial fluid and blood. A CD8+ phenotype characterized the disease-linked clones, which were relatively rare in peripheral blood.

Using quantitative 5'-RACE with molecular barcodes, the authors made TCR beta libraries. MiXCR was run by TCRdb on the 5' RACE reads, yielding one entry per CDR3 protein. The table includes 750,000 to 850,000 distinct CDR3 sequences, approximately 10% detected once. The rearrangement uses TRBV4-2 and TRBJ1-6; D unclear. This clonotype was sampled from a male donor with ankylosing spondylitis. Material for sequencing was blood, either unsorted or a sorted T cell fraction (not recorded which). The CDR3 is CASSQEEGDMATPLHF. Written as DNA, the CDR3 is TGTGCCAGCAGCCAAGAGGAAGGAGACATGGCGACACCCCTCCACTTT.